This T cell receptor beta chain derives from a study of chemoradiotherapy in HPV16-positive cancers (dated by TCRdb to between 2021 and 2024). Regarding the complete study: Candidate HPV-specific T-cell clones and common TCR motifs were defined through functional T-cell assays on cells from a couple of HPV16-positive patients. The study set out to ask whether T-cell immunity against the HPV oncoproteins E6 and E7 changes over the course of chemoradiotherapy and whether that immunity affects survival. Next, the candidate HPV-specific TCRs and motifs were followed in TCR repertoires from roughly 90 patients with HPV-related cancers.

Libraries were prepared through the immunoSEQ multiplex PCR assay. TCRdb's version of the immuneACCESS table is confined to in-frame rearrangements and falls short of the full clone set. An unresolved V gene accounts for under half of the shortfall where checked; the remainder is of unknown origin. This sample holds roughly 20,000 clones; roughly 80% were observed only once. The ten most abundant clones make up approximately 3.7% of the sample. The sample holds one count of this clone. The clone's antigen remains unknown. Nothing much larger sits one base from this clone, and base qualities are not available. General conclusions and limits of the study: The survival association was reported for HPV16-positive patients, and the functional definition of HPV-specific T cells was derived from only two HPV16-positive patients. Expansion of candidate HPV-specific clones and E7-related TCR motifs was observed in the tumor microenvironment during treatment, whereas no such expansion was observed for non-HPV-specific T cells. Improved recurrence-free survival in HPV16-positive patients was associated with expansion of HPV-responsive T cells during chemoradiotherapy.

The CDR3 covers 14 residues, taking in both the cysteine and the phenylalanine. The CDR3 DNA has 42 bases and is translated from base 1. V trim: 6 bases; J trim: 0 bases; unmatched bases: 2. CDR1 and CDR2 (SQVTM, ANQGSEA) derive from the germline V gene. Repertoires were sampled repeatedly over the course of chemoradiotherapy so that clonal expansion in the tumor microenvironment could be followed. The sequencing here drew on blood, taken from a patient who underwent chemoradiotherapy. Recombination linked TRBV29-1 to TRBJ2-3; 11 junctional bases match TRBD2. This clonotype was sampled from a human donor with HPV-associated anogenital cancer. The CDR3 protein is CSVVAGGSTDTQYF. At the DNA level, the sequence is TGCAGCGTGGTAGCGGGGGGGAGCACAGATACGCAGTATTTT.